A selection of T cell receptor beta chains follows, all from one sample in a study of blood T cell repertoires in COVID-19. Sequencing used immunoSEQ multiplex PCR; TCRdb keeps in-frame clones, though not all of them. The sample carries under 150,000 clones, roughly four fifths recorded once. Sequencing input: PBMCs or T cells enriched from blood (not recorded which). The receptors stem from a man between 35 and 55 years old with acute COVID-19. The CDR3 runs from the conserved cysteine through the conserved F or W. The order of the fields is V gene, J gene, D gene, clone size, CDR3 DNA, CDR3 protein. A D gene is named only where the DNA matches it firmly. Clone sizes are given selectively: once, few, many, or a class where the clone is expanded.

TRBV29-1,TRBJ1-2,NA,NA,TGCAGCGTTGAGCACAACGACTATGGCTACACCTTC,CSVEHNDYGYTF
TRBV10-3,TRBJ2-1,TRBD2,NA,TGTGCCATCAGTGATAGGACGAGCGGGGTAAACAATGAGCAGTTCTTC,CAISDRTSGVNNEQFF
TRBV12-3/TRBV12-4,TRBJ1-2,TRBD1,NA,TGTGCCAGCAGTTTGGGGACAGGGGATGGCTACACCTTC,CASSLGTGDGYTF
TRBV6-1,TRBJ2-7,NA,NA,TGTGCCAGCAGTGAAGTCCCAGCGGCTTACTACGAGCAGTACTTC,CASSEVPAAYYEQYF
TRBV7-2,TRBJ2-5,TRBD2,once,TGTGCCAGCAGCTTTATAGGGACTAGCAAAGAGACCCAGTACTTC,CASSFIGTSKETQYF
TRBV5-5,TRBJ1-2,NA,NA,TGTGCCAGCGCTTATGTGGAGGTTAACTATGGCTACACCTTC,CASAYVEVNYGYTF
TRBV7-2,TRBJ2-6,TRBD2,NA,TGTGCCAGCAGCTTCAGCGGGAGAGGTGGGGCCAACGTCCTGACTTTC,CASSFSGRGGANVLTF
TRBV4-1,TRBJ2-1,NA,NA,TGCGCCAGCAGCCAAGATGGGGCGGAAGAACCTAACAATGAGCAGTTCTTC,CASSQDGAEEPNNEQFF
TRBV6-5,TRBJ1-5,TRBD1,NA,TGTGCCAGCGGGAAGACAGGGAACAATCAGCCCCAGCATTTT,CASGKTGNNQPQHF
TRBV12-3/TRBV12-4,TRBJ2-7,TRBD1,NA,TGTGCCAGCAGTTTGGCGACAGGGCACGAGCAGTACTTC,CASSLATGHEQYF
TRBV18,TRBJ1-2,TRBD1,NA,TGTGCCAGCTCATTCGACAGGGTGGATGGCTACACCTTC,CASSFDRVDGYTF
TRBV18,TRBJ1-5,NA,NA,TGTGCCAGCTCACCATTGACGGAGAATCAGCCCCAGCATTTT,CASSPLTENQPQHF
TRBV14,TRBJ2-1,NA,once,TGTGCCAGCAGCCTCTTTCTAGTCAATGAGCAGTTCTTC,CASSLFLVNEQFF
TRBV3-1/TRBV3-2,TRBJ1-3,NA,few,TGTGCCAGCAGCCAAGACGGGGGCTCTGGAAACACCATATATTTT,CASSQDGGSGNTIYF
TRBV11-1,TRBJ2-7,NA,NA,TGTGCCAGCACGCCTGAGCCAGGGTTATACGAGCAGTACTTC,CASTPEPGLYEQYF
TRBV12-3/TRBV12-4,TRBJ1-2,NA,NA,TGTGCCAGCAGCCCCCGGGGTGACTATGGCTACACCTTC,CASSPRGDYGYTF
TRBV19,TRBJ2-2,NA,NA,TGTGCCAGTAGTTTCCCGTACGGGGAGCTGTTTTTT,CASSFPYGELFF
TRBV7-3,TRBJ2-1,NA,NA,TGTGCCAGCAGCTCCCTTCCGGGGGAGTTAAATGAGCAGTTCTTC,CASSSLPGELNEQFF
TRBV19,TRBJ1-5,NA,NA,TGTGCCAGTAGTCCCCCCCCCTGGGCAGACCGATATAGCAATCAGCCCCAGCATTTT,CASSPPPWADRYSNQPQHF
TRBV29-1,TRBJ1-1,NA,NA,TGCAGCGCCTCCCTTGGAGGTTTGTCTGAAGCTTTCTTT,CSASLGGLSEAFF
TRBV2,TRBJ1-5,TRBD1,NA,TGTGCCAGCGGAGGACAGGGGGAAAGCGATCAGCCCCAGCATTTT,CASGGQGESDQPQHF
TRBV13,TRBJ2-5,TRBD2,NA,TGTGCCAGTAAGAGCGGGGGGGCCTCCCGAGGGTACTTC,CASKSGGASRGYF
TRBV7-8,TRBJ1-2,NA,NA,TGTGCCAGCAGCTTAGAAGCTCGGGGCTACACCTTC,CASSLEARGYTF
TRBV6-5,TRBJ2-3,NA,NA,TGTGCCAGCAGCCGGGGGAGAGATACGCAGTATTTT,CASSRGRDTQYF
TRBV10-2,TRBJ2-5,NA,NA,TGCGCCAGCAGGACTGACTTCCCTGGAGAGACCCAGTACTTC,CASRTDFPGETQYF
TRBV19,TRBJ2-2,NA,NA,TGTGCCATCTCAGACAGCCTGGCGAACACCGGGGAGCTGTTTTTT,CAISDSLANTGELFF
TRBV12-5,TRBJ2-1,NA,NA,TGTGCTAGTGGTTTGGATACCGGGATCTCGCAGTTCTTC,CASGLDTGISQFF
TRBV19,TRBJ2-7,TRBD2,NA,TGTGCCAGTAGTACTGGTGGGACTAGCGGCGCCTACGAGCAGTACTTC,CASSTGGTSGAYEQYF
TRBV4-1,TRBJ1-2,NA,NA,TGCGCCAGCAGCCAAGAACAGGGCTCTAACTATGGCTACACCTTC,CASSQEQGSNYGYTF
TRBV5-1,TRBJ1-1,NA,few,TGCGCCAGCGACCCCGGCGGGGGGCCGATGAACACTGAAGCTTTCTTT,CASDPGGGPMNTEAFF
TRBV27,TRBJ2-4,NA,NA,TGTGCCCCTACGCACGGGAAAAACATTCAGTACTTC,CAPTHGKNIQYF
TRBV19,TRBJ2-4,TRBD2,once,TGTGCCAGTACCCACCCATCGGGGGGGGGAAACATTCAGTACTTC,CASTHPSGGGNIQYF
TRBV28,TRBJ2-7,TRBD1,NA,TGTGCCAGCAGTTTATCTCAGGGGGCCGGCGAGCAGTACTTC,CASSLSQGAGEQYF
TRBV2,TRBJ1-3,TRBD1,few,TGTGCCAGCCAGGGAACTGGACAGGGGATTGGAAACACCATATATTTT,CASQGTGQGIGNTIYF
TRBV13,TRBJ1-2,TRBD1,NA,TGTGCCAGCAGCTTAGCATGGTACGGGACAGAGGGTGATGGCTACACCTTC,CASSLAWYGTEGDGYTF
TRBV10-3,TRBJ2-7,NA,NA,TGTGCCATCGCCCTCGAGGGTGGCGAGCAGTACTTC,CAIALEGGEQYF
TRBV18,TRBJ2-7,NA,few,TGTGCCAGCTCACTAAATCGACAGAGCCTCTACGAGCAGTACTTC,CASSLNRQSLYEQYF
TRBV10-3,TRBJ1-4,NA,NA,TGTGCCATCAGTGAGTCGCCAGGCGGAGGAACTAATGAAAAACTGTTTTTT,CAISESPGGGTNEKLFF